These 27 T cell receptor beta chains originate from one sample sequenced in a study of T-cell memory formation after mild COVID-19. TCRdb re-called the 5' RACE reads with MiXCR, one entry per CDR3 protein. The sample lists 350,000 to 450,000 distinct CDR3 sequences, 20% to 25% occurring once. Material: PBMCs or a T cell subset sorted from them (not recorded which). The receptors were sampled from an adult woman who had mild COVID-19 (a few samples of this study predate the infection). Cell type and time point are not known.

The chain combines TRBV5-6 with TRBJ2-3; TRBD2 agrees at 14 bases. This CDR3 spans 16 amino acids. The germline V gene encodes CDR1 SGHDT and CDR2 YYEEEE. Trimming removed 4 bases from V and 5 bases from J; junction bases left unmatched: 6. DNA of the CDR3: TGTGCCAGCAGCACCGGGACTAGCGGGAGAAGAGATACGCAGTATTTT. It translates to CASSTGTSGRRDTQYF.

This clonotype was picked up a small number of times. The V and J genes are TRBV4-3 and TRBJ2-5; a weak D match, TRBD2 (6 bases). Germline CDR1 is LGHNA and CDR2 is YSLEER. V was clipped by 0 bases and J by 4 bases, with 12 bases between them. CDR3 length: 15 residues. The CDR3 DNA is TGCGCCAGCAGCCAAGAGAAAGGCGGGGCAGAGACCCAGTACTTC. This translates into CASSQEKGGAETQYF.

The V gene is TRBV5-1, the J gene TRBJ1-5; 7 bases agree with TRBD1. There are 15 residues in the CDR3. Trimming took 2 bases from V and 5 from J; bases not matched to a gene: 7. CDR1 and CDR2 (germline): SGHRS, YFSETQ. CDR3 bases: TGCGCCAGCAGCTTCGCGGGACAGCCCCATCAGCCCCAGCATTTT. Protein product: CASSFAGQPHQPQHF.

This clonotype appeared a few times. The chain's CDR3 is CASSAGLGRGGETQYF. CDR3 bases: TGTGCCAGCAGCGCCGGCCTTGGAAGGGGTGGAGAGACCCAGTACTTC. This chain links TRBV9 with TRBJ2-5, with D perhaps TRBD1 (5 bases). Germline V gives CDR1 SGDLS, CDR2 YYNGEE. The CDR3 is made up of 16 amino acids. With 3 bases removed from V and 4 bases from J, the gap between germline ends came to 19 bases. The variable domain in full, with the rest retrieved from reference TRBV9 and TRBJ2-5, is DSGVTQTPKHLITATGQRVTLRCSPRSGDLSVYWYQQSLDQGLQFLIQYYNGEERAKGNILERFSAQQFPDLHSELNLSSLELGDSALYFCASSAGLGRGGETQYFGPGTRLLVL.

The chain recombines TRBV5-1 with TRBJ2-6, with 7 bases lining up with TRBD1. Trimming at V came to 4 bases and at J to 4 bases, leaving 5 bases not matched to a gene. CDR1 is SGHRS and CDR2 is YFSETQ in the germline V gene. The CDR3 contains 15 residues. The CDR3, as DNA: TGCGCCAGCAGCGTCGGACAGGCCGGGGCCAACGTCCTGACTTTC. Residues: CASSVGQAGANVLTF.

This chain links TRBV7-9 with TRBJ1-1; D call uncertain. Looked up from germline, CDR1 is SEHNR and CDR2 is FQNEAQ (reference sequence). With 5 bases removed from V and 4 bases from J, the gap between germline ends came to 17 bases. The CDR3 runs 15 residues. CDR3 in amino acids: CASSPRSQQATEAFF. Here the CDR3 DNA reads TGTGCCAGCAGCCCACGCTCACAGCAGGCCACTGAAGCTTTCTTT.

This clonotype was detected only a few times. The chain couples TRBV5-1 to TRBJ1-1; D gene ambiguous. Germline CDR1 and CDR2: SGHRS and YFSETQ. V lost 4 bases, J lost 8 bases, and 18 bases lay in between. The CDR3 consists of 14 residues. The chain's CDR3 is CASSPDVGFGEAFF. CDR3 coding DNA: TGCGCCAGCAGCCCGGATGTGGGATTCGGGGAAGCTTTCTTT.

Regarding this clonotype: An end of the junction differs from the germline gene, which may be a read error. The CDR3: CASSLDRDNLPQHF. DNA of the CDR3: TGTGCCAGCAGCTTAGACAGGGACAATCTTCCCCAGCATTTT. The V call is TRBV12-3 or TRBV12-4, the J call TRBJ1-5, with 7 positions matching TRBD1. The CDR3 has 14 amino acids.

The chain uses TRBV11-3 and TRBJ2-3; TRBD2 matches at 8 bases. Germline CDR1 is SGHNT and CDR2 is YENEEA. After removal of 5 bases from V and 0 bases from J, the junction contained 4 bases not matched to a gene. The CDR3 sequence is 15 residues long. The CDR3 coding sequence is TGTGCCAGCAGCCCTCGGGGGGGTAGCACAGATACGCAGTATTTT. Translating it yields CASSPRGGSTDTQYF.

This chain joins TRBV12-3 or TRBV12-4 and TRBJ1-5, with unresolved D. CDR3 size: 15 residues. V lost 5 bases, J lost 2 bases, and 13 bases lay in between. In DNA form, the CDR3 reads TGTGCCAGCAGTCCTGCGGGGTCTGGCAATCAGCCCCAGCATTTT. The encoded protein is CASSPAGSGNQPQHF.

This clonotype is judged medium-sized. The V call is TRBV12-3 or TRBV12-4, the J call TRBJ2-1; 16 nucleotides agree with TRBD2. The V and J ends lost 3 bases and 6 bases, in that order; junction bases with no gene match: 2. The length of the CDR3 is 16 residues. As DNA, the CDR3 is TGTGCCAGCAGTTTGGGACTAGCGGGGGGGCCCAATGAGCAGTTCTTC. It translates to CASSLGLAGGPNEQFF.

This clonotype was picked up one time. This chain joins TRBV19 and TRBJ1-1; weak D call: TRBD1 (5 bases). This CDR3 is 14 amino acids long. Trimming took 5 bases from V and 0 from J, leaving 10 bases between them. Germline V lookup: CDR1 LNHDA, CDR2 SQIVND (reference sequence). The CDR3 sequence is CASSPGPVNTEAFF. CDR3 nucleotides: TGTGCCAGTAGTCCGGGACCGGTGAACACTGAAGCTTTCTTT.

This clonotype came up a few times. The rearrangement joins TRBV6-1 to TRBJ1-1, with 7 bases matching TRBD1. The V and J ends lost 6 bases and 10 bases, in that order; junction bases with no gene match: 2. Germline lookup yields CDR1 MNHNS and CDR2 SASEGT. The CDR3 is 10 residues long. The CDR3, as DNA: TGTGCCAGCAGACAGGGGTTAGCTTTCTTT. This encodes CASRQGLAFF.

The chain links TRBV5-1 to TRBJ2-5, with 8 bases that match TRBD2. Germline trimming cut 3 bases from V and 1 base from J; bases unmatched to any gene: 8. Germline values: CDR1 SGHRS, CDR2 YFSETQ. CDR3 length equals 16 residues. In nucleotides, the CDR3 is TGCGCCAGCAGCTACCCTCCGGGACTAGTCCAAGAGACCCAGTACTTC. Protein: CASSYPPGLVQETQYF.

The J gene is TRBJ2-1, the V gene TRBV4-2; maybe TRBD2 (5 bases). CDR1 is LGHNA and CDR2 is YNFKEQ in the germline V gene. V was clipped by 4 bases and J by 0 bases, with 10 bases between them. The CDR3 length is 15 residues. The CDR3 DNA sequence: TGTGCCAGCAGCCTCGTACGGGGCTCCTACAATGAGCAGTTCTTC. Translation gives CASSLVRGSYNEQFF.

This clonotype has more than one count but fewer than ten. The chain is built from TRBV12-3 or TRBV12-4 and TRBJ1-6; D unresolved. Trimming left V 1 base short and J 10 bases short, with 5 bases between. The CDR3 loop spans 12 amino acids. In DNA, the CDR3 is TGTGCCAGCAGTTTAGTAAGGTCACCCCTCCACTTT. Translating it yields CASSLVRSPLHF.

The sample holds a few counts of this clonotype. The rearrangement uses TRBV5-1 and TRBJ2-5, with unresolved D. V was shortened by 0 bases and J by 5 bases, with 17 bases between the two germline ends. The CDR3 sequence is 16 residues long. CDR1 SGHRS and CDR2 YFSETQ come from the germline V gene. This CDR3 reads CASSLEIVPPRETQYF. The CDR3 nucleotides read TGCGCCAGCAGCTTGGAGATCGTACCCCCACGGGAGACCCAGTACTTC.

This chain's CDR3 is CATSDQAGTDTQYF. CDR3 nucleotides: TGTGCCACCAGTGATCAAGCGGGGACAGATACGCAGTATTTT. V and J are TRBV24-1 and TRBJ2-3, with 7 bases fitting TRBD2. CDR1 and CDR2 (germline): KGHDR, SFDVKD. V shed 3 bases and J 3 bases; nucleotides not matched to a gene: 2. The CDR3 is 14 amino acids.

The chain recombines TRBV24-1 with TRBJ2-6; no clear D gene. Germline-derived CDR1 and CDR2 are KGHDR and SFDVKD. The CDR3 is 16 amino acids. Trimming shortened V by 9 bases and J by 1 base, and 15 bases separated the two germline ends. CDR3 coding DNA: TGTGCCACCGCACGGACGGCAAATTCTGGGGCCAACGTCCTGACTTTC. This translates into CATARTANSGANVLTF.

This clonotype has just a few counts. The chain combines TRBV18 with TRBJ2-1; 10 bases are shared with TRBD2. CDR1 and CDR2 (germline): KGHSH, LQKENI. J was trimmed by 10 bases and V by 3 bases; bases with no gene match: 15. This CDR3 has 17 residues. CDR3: CASSPALGLAGVSEQFF. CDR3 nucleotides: TGTGCCAGCTCACCCGCGTTGGGGCTAGCGGGAGTCTCAGAGCAGTTCTTC.

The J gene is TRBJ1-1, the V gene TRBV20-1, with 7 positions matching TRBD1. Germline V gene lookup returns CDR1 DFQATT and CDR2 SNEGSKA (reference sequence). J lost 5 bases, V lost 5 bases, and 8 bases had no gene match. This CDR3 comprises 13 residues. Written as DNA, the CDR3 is TGCAGTGCTCCTACAACAGGGGAAACTGAAGCTTTCTTT. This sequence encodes CSAPTTGETEAFF.

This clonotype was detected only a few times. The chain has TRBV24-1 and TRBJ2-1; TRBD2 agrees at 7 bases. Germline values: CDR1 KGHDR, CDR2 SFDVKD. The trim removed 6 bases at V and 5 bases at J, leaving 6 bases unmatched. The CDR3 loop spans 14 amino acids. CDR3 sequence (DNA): TGTGCCACCAGTAGCGGGGACCGGCACAATGAGCAGTTCTTC. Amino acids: CATSSGDRHNEQFF.

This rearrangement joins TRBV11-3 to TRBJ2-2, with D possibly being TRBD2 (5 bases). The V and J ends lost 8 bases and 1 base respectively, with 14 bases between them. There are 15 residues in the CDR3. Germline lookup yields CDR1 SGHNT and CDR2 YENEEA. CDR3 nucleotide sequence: TGTGCCAGCGCACCAGGAGGCGGGAACACCGGGGAGCTGTTTTTT. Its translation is CASAPGGGNTGELFF.

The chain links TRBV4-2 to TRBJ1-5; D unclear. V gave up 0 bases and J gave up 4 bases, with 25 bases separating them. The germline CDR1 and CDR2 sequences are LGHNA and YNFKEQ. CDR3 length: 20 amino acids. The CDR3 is CASSQDSPERTRAGNQPQHF. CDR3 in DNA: TGTGCCAGCAGCCAAGATAGTCCCGAACGAACAAGGGCTGGTAATCAGCCCCAGCATTTT.

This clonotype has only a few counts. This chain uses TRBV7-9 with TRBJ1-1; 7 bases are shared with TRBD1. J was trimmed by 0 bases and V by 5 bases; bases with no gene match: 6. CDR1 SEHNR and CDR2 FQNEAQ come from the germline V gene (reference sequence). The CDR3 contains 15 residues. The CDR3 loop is CASSPVDRLNTEAFF. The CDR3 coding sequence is TGTGCCAGCAGCCCGGTGGACAGGCTGAACACTGAAGCTTTCTTT.

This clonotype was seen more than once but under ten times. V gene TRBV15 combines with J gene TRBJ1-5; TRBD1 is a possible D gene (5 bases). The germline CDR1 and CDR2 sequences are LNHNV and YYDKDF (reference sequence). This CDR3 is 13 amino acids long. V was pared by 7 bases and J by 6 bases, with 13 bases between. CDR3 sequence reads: CATTGGGSQPQHF. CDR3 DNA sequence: TGTGCCACCACCGGGGGAGGGAGTCAGCCCCAGCATTTT.

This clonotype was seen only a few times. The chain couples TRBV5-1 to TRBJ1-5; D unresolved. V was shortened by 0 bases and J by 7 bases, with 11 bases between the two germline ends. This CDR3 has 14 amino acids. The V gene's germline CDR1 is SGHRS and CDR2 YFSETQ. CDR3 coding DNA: TGCGCCAGCAGCTTGGACCCGGGGTGGCAGCCCCAGCATTTT. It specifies CASSLDPGWQPQHF.